Below, 7 T cell receptor beta chains from the same sample are listed, as sequenced in a study of blood T cell repertoires in COVID-19. Sequencing was performed with immunoSEQ multiplex PCR; in TCRdb, only in-frame clones are kept and a portion is missing. The sample yields tens of thousands of clones, almost 85% seen once. The sequenced sample was peripheral blood. The receptor set was obtained from a woman older than 75 with acute or convalescent COVID-19.

The chain carries TRBV5-1 and TRBJ2-2; 10 bases match TRBD2. V lost 6 bases to trimming and J lost 4 bases; unmatched junction nucleotides: 12. Germline V gene data show CDR1 as SGHRS and CDR2 as YFSETQ. The CDR3 totals 17 residues. The CDR3 loop reads CASKWGLRTSGTGELFF. CDR3 DNA sequence: TGCGCCAGCAAATGGGGGCTTCGGACTAGCGGCACCGGGGAGCTGTTTTTT.

The genes are TRBV24-1 and TRBJ2-6, with 7 bases fitting TRBD1. CDR1 is KGHDR and CDR2 is SFDVKD in the germline V gene. This CDR3 spans 17 amino acids. Trimming took 5 bases from V and 4 from J; bases not matched to a gene: 10. This chain's CDR3 is CATSGGYGQDGANVLTF. CDR3 nucleotide sequence: TGTGCCACCAGTGGGGGATACGGACAGGACGGGGCCAACGTCCTGACTTTC.

The genes are TRBV9 and TRBJ2-1; tentative D call: TRBD1 (6 bases). Between the trimmed V and J ends, which lost 0 bases and 6 bases, there was a span of 10 bases. Per the germline V gene, CDR1 is SGDLS and CDR2 is YYNGEE. The CDR3 length is 14 residues. CDR3 amino acids: CASSVAGTPNEQFF. The CDR3 DNA is TGTGCCAGCAGCGTAGCCGGGACACCCAATGAGCAGTTCTTC.

V gene TRBV19 combines with J gene TRBJ2-1; 10 bases are shared with TRBD1. J lost 7 bases, V lost 6 bases, and 12 bases had no gene match. Germline values: CDR1 LNHDA, CDR2 SQIVND (reference sequence). The CDR3 loop spans 16 amino acids. CDR3 DNA: TGTGCCAGTAGACCGAGTCGGGACAGGGGAGGGAATGAGCAGTTCTTC. As protein: CASRPSRDRGGNEQFF.

This clone was found many times. The rearrangement uses TRBV10-3 and TRBJ1-5; 10 bases match TRBD1. The CDR3 runs 13 residues. Losses at the gene ends were 11 bases for V and 5 bases for J; bases not matched to a gene: 6. CDR1 and CDR2 (germline): ENHRY, SYGVKD. The CDR3 DNA reads as TGTGCCGCCACCGGGACAGGGGATCAGCCCCAGCATTTT. The encoded protein is CAATGTGDQPQHF.

This clone has only a few counts. The V gene is TRBV3-1 (or the pseudogene TRBV3-2), the J gene TRBJ2-6; D call uncertain. Trimming shortened V by 6 bases and J by 2 bases, and 5 bases separated the two germline ends. Germline V lookup: CDR1 LGHDT, CDR2 YNNKEL (reference sequence). The length of the CDR3 is 13 residues. CDR3 bases: TGTGCCAGCAGGGCCCCTGGGGCCAACGTCCTGACTTTC. This gives the protein CASRAPGANVLTF.

As to this clone: Other DNA sequences in this sample translate to the same CDR3. V and J are TRBV19 and TRBJ1-5; D unclear. This CDR3 has 16 amino acids. Germline values: CDR1 LNHDA, CDR2 SQIVND (reference sequence). V lost 6 bases and J 6 bases, leaving 21 bases between the germline ends. The CDR3 sequence is CASSLILTGISQPQHF. The CDR3 DNA reads TGTGCCAGTAGCCTCATACTTACGGGGATCTCTCAGCCCCAGCATTTT.